Following are 22 T cell receptor beta chains from one sample sequenced in a study of cytomegalovirus exposure and HLA in healthy donors. Primers for the PCR totalled 60 Vbeta and 13 Jbeta. The data were produced by immunoSEQ multiplex PCR, yet TCRdb's version contains in-frame clones alone and is incomplete. Of roughly 110,000 clones in the sample, roughly 70% were seen once. The specimen was PBMCs. These TCRs come from a young man in good health and CMV-seropositive.

This clone has only a few counts. Written as DNA, the CDR3 is TGTGCCAGCAGCCAGACGGGTAATTCACCCCTCCACTTT. Translated, it gives CASSQTGNSPLHF. The genes are TRBV11-2 and TRBJ1-6; D is undetermined. Germline assignment: CDR1 SGHAT and CDR2 FQNNGV. This CDR3 has 13 amino acids. The V gene lost 5 bases and the J gene lost 6 bases, with 8 bases spanning the gap.

This clone turned up a few times. The rearrangement uses TRBV27 and TRBJ2-3, with 12 bases that match TRBD2. The V segment lost 4 bases and the J segment 3 bases; nucleotides outside the gene matches: 14. Germline loops: CDR1 MNHEY, CDR2 SMNVEV (reference sequence). The length of the CDR3 is 19 residues. The CDR3 nucleotides are TGTGCCAGCAGTTCCCCAAGTCTAGCGGGGGGGCCGAGTACAGATACGCAGTATTTT. Translation: CASSSPSLAGGPSTDTQYF.

This chain links TRBV10-3 with TRBJ1-6; D remains ambiguous. The CDR3 has 15 residues. CDR1 is ENHRY, CDR2 SYGVKD, per germline. V was cut by 7 bases and J by 0 bases, with 10 bases left in between. The CDR3, as DNA: TGTGCCATCACTGAATTCGGCTCCTATAATTCACCCCTCCACTTT. This encodes CAITEFGSYNSPLHF.

This clone occurred once. The V and J genes are TRBV7-2 and TRBJ1-6; D gene ambiguous. The length of the CDR3 is 15 residues. Trimming removed 1 base at V and 1 base at J, with 5 bases between. The germline V gene has CDR1 SGHTA and CDR2 FQGNSA. The CDR3, as DNA: TGTGCCAGCAGCTTAGGAGGGTCCTATAATTCACCCCTCCACTTT. Its translation: CASSLGGSYNSPLHF.

The genes are TRBV6-1 and TRBJ1-1; 11 bases map to TRBD1. Germline loops: CDR1 MNHNS, CDR2 SASEGT. The CDR3 consists of 16 residues. Losses at the gene ends were 4 bases for V and 1 base for J; bases not matched to a gene: 5. The CDR3 nucleotides are TGTGCCAGCAGTGCCCGGACAGGGGGCGGGAACACTGAAGCTTTCTTT. It is translated as CASSARTGGGNTEAFF.

This clone has only a few counts. The chain recombines TRBV29-1 with TRBJ2-2; D is uncertain. V lost 2 bases and J 9 bases, leaving 16 bases between the germline ends. This CDR3 has 14 amino acids. Looked up from germline, CDR1 is SQVTM and CDR2 is ANQGSEA. The CDR3 sequence is CSVECEIPGWELFF. For the CDR3, the DNA is TGCAGCGTTGAATGTGAGATACCGGGTTGGGAGCTGTTTTTT.

The chain joins TRBV6-5 to TRBJ2-5, with TRBD2 as a possible D gene (5 bases). The V gene lost 2 bases and the J gene lost 0 bases, with 10 bases spanning the gap. From germline, CDR1 is MNHEY and CDR2 SVGAGI. This CDR3 region has 15 residues. In nucleotides, the CDR3 is TGTGCCAGCAGTTACGTTGCGGGCTACCAAGAGACCCAGTACTTC. This sequence encodes CASSYVAGYQETQYF.

The chain joins TRBV9 to TRBJ2-1, with a weak D call TRBD1 (5 bases). The germline V gene has CDR1 SGDLS and CDR2 YYNGEE. This CDR3 spans 14 amino acids. V lost 0 bases and J 8 bases, leaving 12 bases between the germline ends. CDR3 residues: CASSVEVGADEQFF. The CDR3, as DNA: TGTGCCAGCAGCGTAGAGGTTGGGGCCGATGAGCAGTTCTTC.

This chain uses TRBV9 with TRBJ2-3; no firm D call. The germline gives CDR1 SGDLS, CDR2 YYNGEE. V was clipped by 0 bases and J by 0 bases, with 5 bases between them. The CDR3 sequence is 14 residues long. DNA for the CDR3: TGTGCCAGCAGCGTAGGGCATAGCACAGATACGCAGTATTTT. The encoded protein is CASSVGHSTDTQYF.

The chain combines TRBV14 with TRBJ2-5, with 11 bases matching TRBD2. The germline V gene encodes CDR1 SGHDN and CDR2 FVKESK. V shed 3 bases, J shed 6 bases, and the junction held 6 bases outside the gene matches. The CDR3 has 15 amino acids. CDR3 DNA: TGTGCCAGCAGCCATTCCGGGACTAGCGGCAAGACCCAGTACTTC. As protein: CASSHSGTSGKTQYF.

V usage is TRBV18 and J usage is TRBJ1-4; D possibly corresponds to TRBD1 (5 bases). V lost 2 bases and J lost 0, with 7 bases in between. Germline CDR1 is KGHSH and CDR2 is LQKENI. The CDR3 spans 15 residues. This CDR3 reads CASSPSGATNEKLFF. CDR3 coding DNA: TGTGCCAGCTCACCATCGGGGGCAACTAATGAAAAACTGTTTTTT.

As concerns this clone: Germline is not matched at one junction end, which may reflect a read error. The chain links TRBV25-1 to TRBJ1-5; D is possibly TRBD1 (6 bases). Germline V gives CDR1 MGHDK, CDR2 SYGVNS. This CDR3 is 12 amino acids long. The CDR3: CASSQGKQPQHF. Written as DNA, the CDR3 is TGTGCCAGCTCACAGGGCAAGCAGCCCCAGCATTTT. Filled out from reference TRBV25-1 and TRBJ1-5, the complete variable domain reads EADIYQTPRYLVIGTGKKITLECSQTMGHDKMYWYQQDPGMELHLIHYSYGVNSTEKGDLSSESTVSRIRTEHFPLTLESARPSHTSQYLCASSQGKQPQHFGDGTRLSIL.

The genes are TRBV10-2 and TRBJ1-2; 7 bases match TRBD1. The germline gives CDR1 WSHSY, CDR2 SAAADI. Unmatched junction bases numbered 5, after V lost 6 bases and J lost 7 bases. The CDR3 spans 12 residues. CDR3 DNA: TGCGCCAGCAGCGACAGGGTTGGTGGCTACACCTTC. This codes for CASSDRVGGYTF.

The chain joins TRBV11-2 to TRBJ2-2; perhaps TRBD2 as D (7 bases). CDR1 SGHAT and CDR2 FQNNGV come from the germline V gene. CDR3 length equals 17 residues. Trimming shortened V by 0 bases and J by 0 bases, and 11 bases separated the two germline ends. The CDR3 spells CASSLDGGASNTGELFF. Written as DNA, the CDR3 is TGTGCCAGCAGCTTAGATGGGGGGGCCTCGAACACCGGGGAGCTGTTTTTT.

The chain has TRBV4-1 and TRBJ1-1; the match to TRBD1 covers 9 bases. V gave up 4 bases and J gave up 1 base; unmatched junction bases: 4. The germline V gene encodes CDR1 MGHRA and CDR2 YSYEKL. The CDR3 length is 15 residues. DNA for the CDR3: TGCGCCAGCAGCCTCCTGGACAGGGGGAACACTGAAGCTTTCTTT. Protein sequence: CASSLLDRGNTEAFF.

This chain links TRBV4-1 with TRBJ2-5, with TRBD1 matching over 7 bases. The CDR3 has 15 residues. V lost 5 bases and J lost 5; bases outside the gene matches: 11. Per the germline V gene, CDR1 is MGHRA and CDR2 is YSYEKL. This CDR3 is CASSGQGVDRETQYF. CDR3 sequence (DNA): TGCGCCAGCAGCGGGCAGGGGGTGGATCGGGAGACCCAGTACTTC.

The genes are TRBV5-1 and TRBJ2-5; D possibly corresponds to TRBD1 (6 bases). Germline CDR1 and CDR2: SGHRS and YFSETQ. CDR3 length: 15 amino acids. Deletions cut 4 bases from V and 2 bases from J, with 15 bases between. CDR3 in DNA: TGCGCCAGCAGCCAATCAGGGGTGCTGCAAGAGACCCAGTACTTC. It is translated as CASSQSGVLQETQYF.

The V gene is TRBV28, the J gene TRBJ1-2; D call uncertain. The V gene lost 3 bases and the J gene lost 2 bases, with 10 bases spanning the gap. The CDR3 runs to 14 residues. Germline CDR1 MDHEN, CDR2 SYDVKM. The CDR3 sequence is CASSLRAGNYGYTF. Written as DNA, the CDR3 is TGTGCCAGCAGTTTGAGGGCTGGAAACTATGGCTACACCTTC.

This clone has just a few counts. J is TRBJ1-5 and V is TRBV6-1; D gene ambiguous. This CDR3 is built from 15 residues. Deletions cut 2 bases from V and 1 base from J, with 9 bases between. Germline V gene sequence: CDR1 MNHNS, CDR2 SASEGT. The CDR3 nucleotides read TGTGCCAGCAGTGAACTTTCAGGAAGCAATCAGCCCCAGCATTTT. As protein: CASSELSGSNQPQHF.

The rearrangement joins TRBV5-1 to TRBJ2-7; possible D gene TRBD2, 6 bases. The length of the CDR3 is 15 residues. V was shortened by 4 bases and J by 5 bases, with 19 bases between the two germline ends. Germline V lookup: CDR1 SGHRS, CDR2 YFSETQ. This CDR3 reads CASSAGPTTADEQYV. The CDR3, as DNA: TGCGCCAGCAGCGCGGGACCGACCACCGCCGACGAGCAGTACGTC.

This sequence joins TRBV10-1 and TRBJ2-6; TRBD2 is a possible D gene (6 bases). The CDR3 length is 13 residues. V was clipped by 10 bases and J by 1 base, with 8 bases between them. The germline V gene has CDR1 WNHNN and CDR2 SYGVQD (reference sequence). The chain's CDR3 is CATGESGANVLTF. In DNA, the CDR3 is TGCGCCACGGGGGAATCTGGGGCCAACGTCCTGACTTTC.

V gene TRBV2 combines with J gene TRBJ1-5, with D possibly TRBD1 on 6 matching bases. The V end lost 3 bases, the J end lost 1 base, and 10 bases lay between the germline ends. Germline V gives CDR1 SNHLY, CDR2 FYNNEI. The CDR3 covers 15 residues. The CDR3 is CASSEAGVSNQPQHF. DNA for the CDR3: TGTGCCAGCAGTGAGGCAGGGGTGAGCAATCAGCCCCAGCATTTT.